One T cell receptor (beta chain) is described in this entry. Its antigen is still unknown. The input lacks base qualities; no much larger clone sits a single base away. The data are from a study of vaccination and CD4 T cells after COVID-19 (dated by TCRdb to 2022 to 2024). General notes on the study: Convalescent patients had a positive SARS-CoV-2 result on nasal swab PCR, and of these patients, nine had mild disease and one had severe disease. Post-COVID blood samples were collected from convalescent patients a median of around 100 days after diagnosis, with a range of roughly 30 to 161 days. The convalescent cohort included six males and four females, with two Hispanic individuals, seven Caucasians, two Asians and one multiracial person. Control cultures used a CEFX viral epitope pool as positive control, an HIV-1 Nef peptide pool as negative control, or no peptide. Two doses of either the Pfizer-BioNTech BNT162b2 vaccine (n=8) or the Moderna mRNA-1273 vaccine (n=2) were administered to participants. Post-vaccine blood samples were obtained a median of about 72 days after the second vaccine dose, with a range of roughly 14 to 241 days. Overlapping spike peptide pools from SARS-CoV-2 and from the common cold coronaviruses HCoV-NL63, HCoV-OC43 and HCoV-229E were used as culture stimuli. The spike-specific CD4+ TCR repertoire was compared before and after mRNA vaccination in under 11 COVID-19 convalescent patients and a few infection-naive healthy vaccine recipients.

The sample's treatment or condition, from its label and the paper: roughly 11-day PBMC culture with coronavirus spike peptide pools or control peptides (ViraFEST assay). The study used the ViraFEST assay, which expanded antigen-specific T cells with peptide pools and then identified expanded clonotypes by TCR sequencing. The convalescent patients' positive SARS-CoV-2 PCR tests fell between March and December 2020, which was before the Alpha, Beta and Delta variants emerged in the United States. Each well held two million PBMCs cultured with roughly 10 ug/ml peptide pools in IMDM containing around 5% human AB serum and around 10 IU/ml IL-2. Half of the culture medium was replaced with fresh IL-2-containing medium on days 3 and 7. After 9 to 10 days of culture, CD4+ T cells were isolated by negative selection using the EasySep CD4+ T cell isolation kit. PBMCs were separated from whole blood using Ficoll-Paque Plus gradient centrifugation and then either used fresh or cryopreserved at -140C. Triplicate wells were generally used for each culture condition.

The full study reports these points: The study included relatively few convalescent patients and did not analyze early timepoints after natural infection. In convalescent patients, a median approximately 83% of post-vaccine SARS-CoV-2-reactive clones were detected only after vaccination, suggesting vaccine-specific priming. Of the vaccine-specific clones found in convalescent patients, nearly all (304 of 307) were mono-reactive for SARS-CoV-2 spike instead of being cross-reactive with common cold coronaviruses. An increase in the median number of SARS-CoV-2-reactive clonotypes from approximately 20 after infection to roughly 36 after vaccination was observed, but the change was not found to be significant.

Libraries were built with PCR. DNA from cultured CD4+ T cells was subjected to TCR sequencing with the Oncomine TCR Beta short-read assay at the Johns Hopkins FTIC core. The QIAamp micro DNA kit was used to extract genomic DNA from the cultured CD4+ T cells. Oncomine TCR Beta libraries from cultured CD4+ T cells were pooled using unique dual indexes and sequenced on an Illumina iSeq 100. In the paper's pipeline: Non-productive sequences were removed, and CDR3s not starting with C, not ending with F or W, or shorter than 7 amino acids were discarded. The MANAFEST web application identified antigen-specific clonotypes by comparing peptide-stimulated wells against reference wells and other culture wells. For a clone to be called positive, the clone needed an FDR below 0.05, an odds ratio above 5, and a productive frequency above 0.1% in at least two of three replicate wells. A clonotype counted as cross-reactive if it showed significant expansion both in the SARS-CoV-2 spike wells and in at least one common cold coronavirus spike condition. Using R version 3.6.1, CDR3 homology was evaluated through Levenshtein distances (stringdist) along with unrooted phylogenetic trees (ape). The raw public data were reprocessed by TCRdb itself: fastp quality trimming at Q25, MiXCR clonotype calling, in-frame beta chains only. Rows are combined by CDR3 protein, so each entry shows the most common genes and DNA. For this entry, the V and J calls and clone size follow TCRdb and not the study's own pipeline. The sample includes about 15,000 distinct CDR3 sequences, with approximately 53% observed a single time. The ten most abundant clones make up around 10% of the sample.

CDR1 is given as SNHLY and CDR2 as FYNNEI, both from the germline V gene. There are 13 amino acids in the CDR3, from cysteine to phenylalanine inclusive. Kept here is only the CDR3 DNA, which spans 39 bases and is read in frame from base 1. V loses 7 bases of germline sequence and J loses 5 bases, and the interval between the two ends is 14 bases. This receptor chain uses TRBV2 and TRBJ2-5, and possibly TRBD1, on 5 matching bases. This sequence was found in a human donor who had recovered from COVID-19. The sample consisted of CD4+ T cells from blood, cultured in vitro. The sequence in DNA is TGTGCCAGCACCAGACAGTCCGGGGAGACCCAGTACTTC. It encodes CASTRQSGETQYF.